This T cell receptor beta chain was identified in a study of cytomegalovirus exposure and HLA in healthy donors. Study-level findings and limits: Productive status was seen about 87% or about 30% of the time for most TCR beta V segments in an earlier analysis. The likely explanation for a cluster of highly shared sequence variants was sequencing artifact.

It was with 60 Vbeta and 13 Jbeta primers that the PCR ran. Assay used: immunoSEQ multiplex PCR; TCRdb lists only in-frame clones, some missing. In the table there are 150,000 to 200,000 clones, roughly 85% of which are singletons. The CDR3 runs to 17 residues. The germline V gene encodes CDR1 SQVTM and CDR2 ANQGSEA. The junction had 17 bases not matched to a gene; V was cut back by 4 bases and J by 5 bases. For this clone: Its target is unknown.

This clonotype originated in a woman between 25 and 40 years old in good health and CMV-seropositive. Sequenced sample: PBMCs. The chain joins TRBV29-1 to TRBJ1-2; 9 nucleotides match TRBD1. The CDR3 spells CSVGPAGPGQGNYGYTF. CDR3 sequence (DNA): TGCAGCGTTGGTCCGGCAGGGCCCGGACAGGGGAATTATGGCTACACCTTC.